The entry below describes one T cell receptor (beta chain). The sample belongs to a study of blood T cell repertoires in COVID-19. Here immunoSEQ multiplex PCR was the method, and the copy in TCRdb shows in-frame clones only, minus some. The sample carries more than 200,000 clones, 80% to 90% recorded once. CDR3 length: 14 amino acids. Germline-derived CDR1 and CDR2 are SGHTS and YDEGEE. The V end lost 4 bases, the J end lost 3 bases, and 13 bases lay between the germline ends. The sequence came from a man in his fifties with acute or convalescent COVID-19. The chain joins TRBV5-8 to TRBJ1-1; weak D call: TRBD1 (6 bases). The sample was peripheral blood. The CDR3 nucleotides are TGTGCCAGCAGCGGAACGGGACAAGACACTGAAGCTTTCTTT. Protein: CASSGTGQDTEAFF.